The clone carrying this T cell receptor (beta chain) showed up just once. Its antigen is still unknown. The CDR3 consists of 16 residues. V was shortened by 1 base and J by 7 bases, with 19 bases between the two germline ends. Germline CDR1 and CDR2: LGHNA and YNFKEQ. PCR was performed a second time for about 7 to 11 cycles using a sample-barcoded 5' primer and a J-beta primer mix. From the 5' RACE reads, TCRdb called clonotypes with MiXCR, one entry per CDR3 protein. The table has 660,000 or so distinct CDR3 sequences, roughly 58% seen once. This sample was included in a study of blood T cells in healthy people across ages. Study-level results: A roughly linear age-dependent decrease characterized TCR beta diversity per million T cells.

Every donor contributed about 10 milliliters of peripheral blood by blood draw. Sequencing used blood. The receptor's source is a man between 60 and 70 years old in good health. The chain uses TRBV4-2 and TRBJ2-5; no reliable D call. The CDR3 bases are TGTGCCAGCAGCCAAGCGGACGGCCCGAGAAGAGGGACCCAGTACTTC. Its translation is CASSQADGPRRGTQYF.